This T cell receptor beta chain was obtained from a study of siplizumab effects on memory and regulatory T cells. Study results and limitations: Under siplizumab, an average roughly 69% of mappable alloreactive CD4+ clones were Treg-derived, compared with approximately 27% in controls.

Profiled with immunoSEQ multiplex PCR; TCRdb holds only in-frame clones, not every one. The data show about 100,000 clones, about 94% seen once. Concerning this clone: What it binds is not known.

The sequence came from a human donor in good health. Sample: non-Treg CD4+ T cells sorted from blood.

As DNA, the CDR3 is TGTGCCAGTAGTATTGCCTACCGGGCCCGCTCTGGAAACACCATATATTTT. It translates to CASSIAYRARSGNTIYF. V usage is TRBV19 and J usage is TRBJ1-3; no definite D call. V lost 3 bases to trimming and J lost 0 bases, with 15 bases between them. The CDR3 has 17 residues. Germline loops: CDR1 LNHDA, CDR2 SQIVND (reference sequence).